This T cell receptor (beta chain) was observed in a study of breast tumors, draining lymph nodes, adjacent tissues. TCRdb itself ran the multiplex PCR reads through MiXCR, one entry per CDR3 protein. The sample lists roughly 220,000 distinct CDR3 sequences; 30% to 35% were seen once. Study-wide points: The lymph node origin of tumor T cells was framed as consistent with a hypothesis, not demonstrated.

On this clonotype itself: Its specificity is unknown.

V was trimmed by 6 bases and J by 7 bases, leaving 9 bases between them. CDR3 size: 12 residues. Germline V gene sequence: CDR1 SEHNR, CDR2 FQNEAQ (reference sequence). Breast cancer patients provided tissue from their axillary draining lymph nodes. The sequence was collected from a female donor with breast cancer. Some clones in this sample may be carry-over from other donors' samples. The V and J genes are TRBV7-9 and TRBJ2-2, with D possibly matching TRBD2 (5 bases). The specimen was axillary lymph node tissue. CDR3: CASRVTSGELFF. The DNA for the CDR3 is TGTGCCAGCAGGGTTACTAGCGGGGAGCTGTTTTTT.